This TCR beta chain was recovered during a study of human T cells and chemical hapten exposure. Losses at the gene ends were 3 bases for V and 1 base for J; bases not matched to a gene: 4. This CDR3 comprises 15 residues. TCRdb used MiXCR to reprocess the RACE reads, holding one entry per CDR3 protein. Of approximately 110,000 distinct CDR3 sequences listed, 34% were seen once; the top ten hold roughly 2.6%. Sample time point: patch test 3, about 24 weeks after DPC sensitization. Treatment given: therapeutic diphenylcyclopropenone sensitization with weekly scalp DPC. The TCR was taken from a man in his forties with alopecia areata. Some clones in this sample may be carry-over from other donors' samples. The input for sequencing was whole blood, taken in connection with sensitization to the hapten diphenylcyclopropenone (DPC). The chain combines TRBV12-3 or TRBV12-4 with TRBJ2-5; 8 bases align to TRBD2. CDR3 in amino acids: CASSFLAGPQETQYF. The DNA of the CDR3 is TGTGCCAGCAGTTTCCTAGCGGGTCCCCAAGAGACCCAGTACTTC.